Below, 21 T cell receptor beta chains from the same sample are listed, as sequenced in a study of Ad26.COV2.S vaccination and SARS-CoV-2 variants. The repertoire was sequenced with immunoSEQ multiplex PCR; TCRdb's copy has only in-frame clones and lacks some. The repertoire holds 430,000 or so clones, with roughly nine tenths as singletons. Treatment in this sample: around 19 received Ad26.COV2.S at low or high dose, single or two shots; about 5 received placebo; per-sample allocation not given. Collection of samples fell on day 63 after the first vaccine or placebo injection. Sequenced material: peripheral blood, taken in a trial of Ad26.COV2.S vaccine versus placebo. Source of these receptors: a person between 18 and 65 years old who received the Ad26.COV2.S COVID-19 vaccine or a placebo.

This chain connects TRBV29-1 to TRBJ2-5; D is perhaps TRBD2 (5 bases). Germline V gives CDR1 SQVTM, CDR2 ANQGSEA. V was clipped by 6 bases and J by 5 bases, with 13 bases between them. The CDR3 runs to 12 residues. Here the CDR3 reads CSVLGVGETQYF. The DNA of the CDR3 is TGCAGCGTCCTCGGGGTAGGCGAGACCCAGTACTTC.

The chain employs TRBV6-2 or TRBV6-3 and TRBJ2-1; D uncertain. The CDR3 spans 14 residues. V gave up 2 bases and J gave up 6 bases, with 11 bases separating them. The V gene's germline CDR1 is MNHEY and CDR2 SVGEGT. For the CDR3, the DNA is TGTGCCAGCAGTTACGATATTAGTTCCAATGAGCAGTTCTTC. Translated, it gives CASSYDISSNEQFF.

V gene TRBV18 combines with J gene TRBJ1-2; TRBD1 might be the D (6 bases). Germline lookup yields CDR1 KGHSH and CDR2 LQKENI. The CDR3 is 14 residues long. V was pared by 6 bases and J by 2 bases, with 13 bases between. The CDR3: CASSSSRGNYGYTF. CDR3 DNA: TGTGCCAGCTCGTCCTCAAGGGGGAACTATGGCTACACCTTC. Using reference TRBV18 and TRBJ1-2 for the parts outside the CDR3, the full variable domain is NAGVMQNPRHLVRRRGQEARLRCSPMKGHSHVYWYRQLPEEGLKFMVYLQKENIIDESGMPKERFSAEFPKEGPSILRIQQVVRGDSAAYFCASSSSRGNYGYTFGSGTRLTVV.

The CDR3 loop reads CASTPPLMQYF. Here the CDR3 DNA reads TGCGCCAGCACCCCCCCCTTAATGCAGTACTTC. J is TRBJ2-7 and V is TRBV5-1; D ambiguous. Trimming left V 6 bases short and J 9 bases short, with 13 bases between. Per the germline V gene, CDR1 is SGHRS and CDR2 is YFSETQ. There are 11 residues in the CDR3.

The chain uses TRBV5-8 and TRBJ2-6, with D maybe TRBD2 (5 bases). The germline CDR1 and CDR2 sequences are SGHTS and YDEGEE. The CDR3 contains 17 residues. V was clipped by 2 bases and J by 2 bases, with 14 bases between them. The CDR3, as DNA: TGTGCCAGCAGCTTCGGGGTAGGCATGCCTGGGGCCAACGTCCTGACTTTC. Amino acids: CASSFGVGMPGANVLTF.

The CDR3 spells CASTGTGAFNEQFF. DNA of the CDR3: TGTGCCAGCACCGGAACAGGGGCTTTTAATGAGCAGTTCTTC. The V gene is TRBV6-6, the J gene TRBJ2-1, with 7 bases fitting TRBD1. CDR1 is MNHNY, CDR2 SVGAGI, per germline (reference sequence). Unmatched junction bases numbered 10, after V lost 7 bases and J lost 7 bases. This CDR3 region has 14 residues.

The V call is TRBV28, the J call TRBJ1-4; no definite D call. This CDR3 has 15 amino acids. Per germline, CDR1 MDHEN and CDR2 SYDVKM. V lost 6 bases, J lost 1 base, and 12 bases lay in between. CDR3 amino acids: CASRRELETNEKLFF. In DNA, the CDR3 is TGTGCCAGCAGAAGGGAGTTAGAAACTAATGAAAAACTGTTTTTT. Looking up the rest from reference TRBV28 and TRBJ1-4 gives the full variable domain: DVKVTQSSRYLVKRTGEKVFLECVQDMDHENMFWYRQDPGLGLRLIYFSYDVKMKEKGDIPEGYSVSREKKERFSLILESASTNQTSMYLCASRRELETNEKLFFGSGTQLSVL.

The chain carries TRBV5-6 and TRBJ1-1, with D hard to call. The ends were cut back, 1 base at V and 1 base at J, with 8 bases in the middle. Germline CDR1 reads SGHDT; CDR2 reads YYEEEE. The CDR3 sequence is 14 residues long. The CDR3 sequence is CASSLLGKNTEAFF. The CDR3, as DNA: TGTGCCAGCAGCTTGTTAGGGAAGAACACTGAAGCTTTCTTT.

CDR3 DNA sequence: TGTGCCAGCAGTTTAAGGACCAGCACAGATACGCAGTATTTT. Translating gives CASSLRTSTDTQYF. This chain connects TRBV27 to TRBJ2-3; D is uncertain. V lost 2 bases and J lost 0, with 6 bases in between. The CDR3 sequence is 14 residues long. The germline V gene encodes CDR1 MNHEY and CDR2 SMNVEV (reference sequence).

This sequence joins TRBV19 and TRBJ1-2; D is undetermined. CDR1 LNHDA and CDR2 SQIVND come from the germline V gene (reference sequence). The CDR3 is made up of 13 amino acids. V lost 6 bases and J lost 4, with 12 bases in between. The CDR3 sequence is CASRLTELYGYTF. Written as DNA, the CDR3 is TGTGCCAGTAGGTTGACCGAGCTCTATGGCTACACCTTC.

The chain has TRBV5-4 and TRBJ2-3; D unresolved. CDR3 length: 15 amino acids. Trimming took off 2 bases at V and 4 bases at J, with 14 bases between the two ends. CDR1 is SGHNT, CDR2 YYREEE, per germline (reference sequence). The CDR3 coding sequence is TGTGCCAGCAGCTTTGAGGCCGATTCGGCAGATACGCAGTATTTT. Translating it yields CASSFEADSADTQYF.

The gene calls are TRBV11-3 and TRBJ2-5; 9 bases align to TRBD1. Germline CDR1 and CDR2: SGHNT and YENEEA. V trimming: 5 bases; J trimming: 4 bases; junction bases outside the gene matches: 14. The CDR3 spans 17 residues. The CDR3 region has the DNA TGTGCCAGCAGCCTCTCCCAACGGGGACAGGGAAGAGAGACCCAGTACTTC. As protein: CASSLSQRGQGRETQYF.

This sequence joins TRBV5-6 and TRBJ2-7; D might be TRBD1 (5 bases). Germline CDR1 is SGHDT and CDR2 is YYEEEE. This CDR3 region has 13 residues. The germline V and J ends were trimmed by 4 bases and 7 bases, with 15 bases remaining between them. The CDR3 DNA sequence: TGTGCCAGCAGCGTGACCTCCTCAGGGGAGCAGTACGTC. Translated, it gives CASSVTSSGEQYV.

The genes are TRBV27 and TRBJ2-6; either TRBD1 or TRBD2 may fit D (5 bases each). Trimming took off 4 bases at V and 4 bases at J, with 17 bases between the two ends. Germline loops: CDR1 MNHEY, CDR2 SMNVEV (reference sequence). The CDR3 spans 17 residues. As DNA, the CDR3 is TGTGCCAGCAGTTCCGAGGGACGCTTCGGGGGGGCCAACGTCCTGACTTTC. Translated, it gives CASSSEGRFGGANVLTF.

The rearrangement uses TRBV30 and TRBJ1-5, with 9 positions matching TRBD1. Germline values: CDR1 GTSNPN, CDR2 SVGIG (reference sequence). V was clipped by 3 bases and J by 2 bases; unmatched bases: 5. There are 15 residues in the CDR3. CDR3 region: CAWRRTGGGNQPQHF. The CDR3 nucleotides read TGTGCCTGGAGGAGAACAGGGGGCGGCAATCAGCCCCAGCATTTT.

This chain connects TRBV5-1 to TRBJ1-1; maybe TRBD1 (6 bases). Germline CDR1 reads SGHRS; CDR2 reads YFSETQ. This CDR3 has 15 residues. The germline V and J ends were trimmed by 4 bases and 0 bases, with 13 bases remaining between them. The CDR3 region is CASSAQGPMNTEAFF. The CDR3 DNA follows: TGCGCCAGCAGCGCACAGGGTCCCATGAACACTGAAGCTTTCTTT.

The chain recombines TRBV3-1 (or the pseudogene TRBV3-2) with TRBJ2-5; 7 bases match TRBD1. The junction had 7 bases not matched to a gene; V was cut back by 5 bases and J by 4 bases. Germline-derived CDR1 and CDR2 are LGHDT and YNNKEL (reference sequence). The CDR3 consists of 14 residues. The CDR3 region is CASSNRGTGETQYF. The CDR3 DNA reads TGTGCCAGCAGCAACAGGGGCACGGGAGAGACCCAGTACTTC.

V is TRBV9 and J is TRBJ2-1, with 9 bases fitting TRBD2. J was trimmed by 5 bases and V by 3 bases; bases with no gene match: 12. The CDR3 has 17 amino acids. The V gene's germline CDR1 is SGDLS and CDR2 YYNGEE. The CDR3, as DNA: TGTGCCAGCAGCGAACTACCGGGACTAGCCGGCCACAATGAGCAGTTCTTC. Encoded protein: CASSELPGLAGHNEQFF. Together with reference TRBV9 and TRBJ2-1, the CDR3 gives the full variable domain: DSGVTQTPKHLITATGQRVTLRCSPRSGDLSVYWYQQSLDQGLQFLIQYYNGEERAKGNILERFSAQQFPDLHSELNLSSLELGDSALYFCASSELPGLAGHNEQFFGPGTRLTVL.

The V call is TRBV14, the J call TRBJ1-5, with D tentatively TRBD1 (5 bases). Germline lookup yields CDR1 SGHDN and CDR2 FVKESK. The CDR3 is 13 residues long. Trimming took off 4 bases at V and 5 bases at J, with 9 bases between the two ends. CDR3 DNA: TGTGCCAGCAGCCGAGACAGTTATCAGCCCCAGCATTTT. It encodes CASSRDSYQPQHF.

The chain uses TRBV6-1 and TRBJ2-2; 12 nucleotides match TRBD2. The CDR3 has 17 residues. V trimming: 4 bases; J trimming: 3 bases; junction bases outside the gene matches: 6. CDR1 and CDR2 (germline): MNHNS, SASEGT. The CDR3 loop reads CASSALAGGMDTGELFF. CDR3 in DNA: TGTGCCAGCAGTGCGCTAGCGGGAGGGATGGACACCGGGGAGCTGTTTTTT.

V gene TRBV24-1 combines with J gene TRBJ2-3; 7 positions agree with TRBD2. Trimming took 0 bases from V and 1 from J; bases not matched to a gene: 9. The germline V gene has CDR1 KGHDR and CDR2 SFDVKD. The CDR3 is 18 amino acids. For the CDR3, the DNA is TGTGCCACCAGTGATTTGCGGCCAGAGCGGGGACGCACAGATACGCAGTATTTT. This codes for CATSDLRPERGRTDTQYF.